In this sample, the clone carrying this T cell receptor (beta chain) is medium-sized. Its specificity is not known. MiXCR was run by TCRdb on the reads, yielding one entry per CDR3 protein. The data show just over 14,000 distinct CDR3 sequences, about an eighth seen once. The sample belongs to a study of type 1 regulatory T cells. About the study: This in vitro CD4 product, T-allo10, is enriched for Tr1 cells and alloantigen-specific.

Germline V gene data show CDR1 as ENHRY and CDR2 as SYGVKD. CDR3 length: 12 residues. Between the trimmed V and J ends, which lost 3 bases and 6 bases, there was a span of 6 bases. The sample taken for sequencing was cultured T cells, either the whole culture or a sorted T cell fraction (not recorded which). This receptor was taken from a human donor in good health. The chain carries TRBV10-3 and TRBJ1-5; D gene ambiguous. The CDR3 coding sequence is TGTGCCATCAGTGAATCGAGTCAGCCCCAGCATTTT. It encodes CAISESSQPQHF.